The entry below gives a single TCR beta chain sequence along with its context. Its cognate antigen has yet to be identified. No much larger clone is present one base from it, and per-base qualities are unavailable. From its cysteine to its phenylalanine, the CDR3 spans 13 amino acids. The CDR3 DNA has 39 bases and is translated from base 1. Trimming costs V 1 base and J 6 bases, and their ends lie 9 bases apart. The germline V gene encodes CDR1 SGHAT and CDR2 FQNNGV. In Seattle, one collaborating source enrolled patients while the infection was active and tracked those patients longitudinally over the course of disease. Collaborating institutions collected whole blood in K2EDTA tubes following their own protocols. For TCRbeta analysis, collaborator samples were shipped as frozen whole blood, as isolated PBMCs, or as DNA extracted from either sample type. The data derive from a study of blood T cell repertoires in COVID-19 (dated by TCRdb to 2020 to 2022). About the study as a whole: The collaborator samples originated in the United States, Italy and Spain and spanned the acute and convalescent phases of COVID-19. The repertoires were made available in a free public database intended to serve as a resource for research on the immune response to SARS-CoV-2. Where HLA class I and class II types were available, the types were taken from metadata supplied by the sample provider, not from assay-based typing. Deeply sampled blood TCRbeta repertoires from subjects exposed to, actively infected with, or recovered from COVID-19 were included in the dataset. The samples were drawn from two sources: the first 160 participants of the ongoing ImmuneRACE study, and 1,254 subjects contributed by 6 global collaborators. The material from the prospective study consisted of cDNA or gDNA derived from T cells, B-cell-depleted T cells, or PBMCs. The sample metadata nearly always contained a de-identified subject ID, COVID-19 status, age in years and sex.

Study-level results and caveats: Clinical and demographic metadata were provided uncurated, with the amount varying by source and participant.

The immunoSEQ Assay, a bias-controlled multiplex PCR, was used to amplify TCRbeta CDR3 regions from genomic DNA. From the authors' description of their analysis: Nucleated cell counts per sample were estimated from amplification of reference gene primers within the assay. To quantify the absolute abundance of each unique TCRbeta CDR3 rearrangement, sequence reads were collapsed and filtered. Productive Simpson clonality was computed per sample as the square root of Simpson's diversity index over productive rearrangements. Sourced from immuneACCESS, this table was stored by TCRdb with only in-frame sequences that have V and J called. A share of the clones is absent; for the studies checked, an unresolved V gene accounts for under half, and the remainder has no known explanation. From that table come the V and J calls and clone size; the DNA was used to work out D and trimming. This sample has tens of thousands of clones in its table, and more than 70% of those were observed once. The leading ten clones occupy 15% to 20% of the sample.

The chain couples TRBV11-2 to TRBJ1-2; no D gene is confidently identified. The receptor was isolated from a man between 60 and 70 years old with COVID-19, enrolled during active disease. The specimen was peripheral blood. The nucleotide sequence is TGTGCCAGCAGCTTAGTCCCGGGTGATGGCTACACCTTC. Protein translation: CASSLVPGDGYTF.